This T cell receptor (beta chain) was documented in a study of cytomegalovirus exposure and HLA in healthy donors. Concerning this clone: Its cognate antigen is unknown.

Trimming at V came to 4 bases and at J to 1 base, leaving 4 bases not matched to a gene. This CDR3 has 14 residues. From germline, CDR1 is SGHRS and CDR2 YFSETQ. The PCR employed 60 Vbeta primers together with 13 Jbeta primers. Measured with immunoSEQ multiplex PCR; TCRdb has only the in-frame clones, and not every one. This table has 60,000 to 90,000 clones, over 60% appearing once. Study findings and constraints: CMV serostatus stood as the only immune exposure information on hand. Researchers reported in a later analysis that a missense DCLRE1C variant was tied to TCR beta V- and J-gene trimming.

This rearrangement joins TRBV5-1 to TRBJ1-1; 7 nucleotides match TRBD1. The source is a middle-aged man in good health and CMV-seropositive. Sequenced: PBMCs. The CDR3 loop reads CASSLRQGNTEAFF. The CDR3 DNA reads TGCGCCAGCAGCCTCAGACAGGGGAACACTGAAGCTTTCTTT.